The count of the clone carrying this T cell receptor beta chain is one. Per germline, CDR1 KGHSH and CDR2 LQKENI. Trimming took 4 bases from V and 3 from J; bases not matched to a gene: 6. The CDR3 spans 16 residues. The data stem from a study of blood T cell repertoires in COVID-19. Across the whole study: The United States, Italy and Spain supplied acute and convalescent COVID-19 samples. PBMCs, B-cell-depleted T cells, or T cells provided the cDNA or gDNA that made up the material.

Original processing notes: Cell counts per sample came from amplifying reference gene primers. Produced via immunoSEQ multiplex PCR; TCRdb's table is partial and in-frame only. That table gives V, J and clone size, and the DNA gave D and trimming. The profile shows roughly 260,000 clones, around nine tenths of them singletons. The sequence was obtained from a man aged 40-55 years who had recovered from COVID-19. J is TRBJ1-5 and V is TRBV18; 10 bases line up with TRBD1. The material sequenced was peripheral blood. The CDR3 reads CASSHRDRGVNQPQHF. The CDR3 DNA is TGTGCCAGCTCACACCGGGACAGGGGTGTCAATCAGCCCCAGCATTTT. Complete variable domain (other parts from reference TRBV18 and TRBJ1-5): NAGVMQNPRHLVRRRGQEARLRCSPMKGHSHVYWYRQLPEEGLKFMVYLQKENIIDESGMPKERFSAEFPKEGPSILRIQQVVRGDSAAYFCASSHRDRGVNQPQHFGDGTRLSIL.